One sample yielded the 29 T cell receptor beta chains listed below, sequenced in a study of T cell responses to AZD1222 COVID-19 vaccine. The repertoire was sequenced with immunoSEQ multiplex PCR; TCRdb's copy has only in-frame clones and lacks some. In the table there are about 180,000 clones, 70% to 90% of which are singletons. The sequencing here drew on peripheral blood, taken on day 0 of AZD1222 vaccination. The origin of the receptors is an adult in good health.

Notes on this clone: Other DNA sequences in this specimen translate into the identical CDR3. The rearrangement links TRBV3-1 (or the pseudogene TRBV3-2) to TRBJ1-1; the D gene is possibly TRBD1 (5 bases). V was cut by 2 bases and J by 0 bases, with 10 bases left in between. Germline V gives CDR1 LGHDT, CDR2 YNNKEL (reference sequence). This CDR3 spans 15 amino acids. DNA for the CDR3: TGTGCCAGCAGCCAAACCGGGACGGTGAACACTGAAGCTTTCTTT. As protein: CASSQTGTVNTEAFF.

The chain recombines TRBV28 with TRBJ1-1; a weak D match, TRBD1 (6 bases). V lost 2 bases, J lost 0 bases, and 10 bases lay in between. The CDR3 consists of 15 residues. CDR1 MDHEN and CDR2 SYDVKM come from the germline V gene. The CDR3 DNA reads TGTGCCAGCAGTTTACCCGGACAGTTGAACACTGAAGCTTTCTTT. It translates to CASSLPGQLNTEAFF.

The J gene is TRBJ1-2, the V gene TRBV11-2; 10 bases map to TRBD1. CDR1 and CDR2 (germline): SGHAT, FQNNGV. There are 16 residues in the CDR3. V gave up 5 bases and J gave up 2 bases; unmatched junction bases: 8. CDR3 bases: TGTGCCAGCAGCCCAAGACAGGGGGCTATGAACTATGGCTACACCTTC. Amino acid sequence: CASSPRQGAMNYGYTF.

The chain combines TRBV28 with TRBJ1-1; perhaps TRBD1 as D (5 bases). V shed 7 bases and J shed 6 bases, with 12 bases lying between them. This CDR3 is 12 amino acids long. Germline-derived CDR1 and CDR2 are MDHEN and SYDVKM. The CDR3 DNA sequence: TGTGCCAGCACGGGGGTCCATCCTGAAGCTTTCTTT. This gives the protein CASTGVHPEAFF.

V and J are TRBV5-1 and TRBJ2-7; tentative D call: TRBD1 (5 bases). The V gene lost 0 bases and the J gene lost 3 bases, with 10 bases spanning the gap. The CDR3 sequence is 14 residues long. Germline lookup yields CDR1 SGHRS and CDR2 YFSETQ. The CDR3 DNA follows: TGCGCCAGCAGCTTGGGACAGACTGGCTACGAGCAGTACTTC. Residues: CASSLGQTGYEQYF. Looking up the rest from reference TRBV5-1 and TRBJ2-7 gives the full variable domain: KAGVTQTPRYLIKTRGQQVTLSCSPISGHRSVSWYQQTPGQGLQFLFEYFSETQRNKGNFPGRFSGRQFSNSRSEMNVSTLELGDSALYLCASSLGQTGYEQYFGPGTRLTVT.

The table lists this clone with a count of one. The J gene is TRBJ1-5, the V gene TRBV2; possibly TRBD1 for D (5 bases). Trimming left V 2 bases short and J 9 bases short, with 23 bases between. Germline lookup yields CDR1 SNHLY and CDR2 FYNNEI. The CDR3 has 17 residues. For the CDR3, the DNA is TGTGCCAGCAGTGAATATGGTCAGGGCAGTGAAAGAAGGCCCCAGCATTTT. Translation gives CASSEYGQGSERRPQHF.

The chain employs TRBV5-4 and TRBJ2-5; D call uncertain. Germline V CDR1 and CDR2: SGHNT, YYREEE (reference sequence). CDR3 size: 14 residues. V lost 0 bases to trimming and J lost 1 base, with 7 bases between them. CDR3 amino acids: CASSLAGLQETQYF. In nucleotides, the CDR3 is TGTGCCAGCAGCTTGGCAGGCCTCCAAGAGACCCAGTACTTC. Supplemented by reference TRBV5-4 and TRBJ2-5, the full variable domain reads ETGVTQSPTHLIKTRGQQVTLRCSSQSGHNTVSWYQQALGQGPQFIFQYYREEENGRGNFPPRFSGLQFPNYSSELNVNALELDDSALYLCASSLAGLQETQYFGPGTRLLVL.

The V and J genes are TRBV2 and TRBJ2-7, with D maybe TRBD1 (6 bases). V shed 7 bases and J shed 0 bases, with 7 bases lying between them. Germline-derived CDR1 and CDR2 are SNHLY and FYNNEI. CDR3 size: 12 residues. The CDR3 loop reads CASKDSSYEQYF. The CDR3 DNA reads TGTGCCAGCAAGGACAGCTCCTACGAGCAGTACTTC.

V gene TRBV5-1 combines with J gene TRBJ2-7, with 7 nucleotides matching TRBD1. V lost 3 bases to trimming and J lost 4 bases; unmatched junction nucleotides: 7. Germline CDR1 SGHRS, CDR2 YFSETQ. The CDR3 consists of 14 residues. The chain's CDR3 is CASSWGQTIYEQYF. DNA for the CDR3: TGCGCCAGCAGCTGGGGACAGACTATTTACGAGCAGTACTTC.

This chain joins TRBV19 and TRBJ1-1; D may be TRBD1 (6 bases). The V and J ends lost 2 bases and 1 base respectively, with 14 bases between them. The CDR3 has 16 residues. CDR1 and CDR2 from the germline V gene are LNHDA and SQIVND (reference sequence). CDR3 coding DNA: TGTGCCAGTAGTATACAGACAGGCCTAAGGAACACTGAAGCTTTCTTT. Translating gives CASSIQTGLRNTEAFF. The full variable domain, with the rest looked up from reference TRBV19 and TRBJ1-1, is DGGITQSPKYLFRKEGQNVTLSCEQNLNHDAMYWYRQDPGQGLRLIYYSQIVNDFQKGDIAEGYSVSREKKESFPLTVTSAQKNPTAFYLCASSIQTGLRNTEAFFGQGTRLTVV.

Notes on this clone: This same CDR3 is encoded by further DNA sequences in the sample. The V call is TRBV5-1, the J call TRBJ1-2, with TRBD1 matching 9 bases. CDR1 is SGHRS and CDR2 is YFSETQ in the germline V gene. This CDR3 contains 14 residues. Trimming at V came to 4 bases and at J to 4 bases, leaving 5 bases not matched to a gene. The CDR3: CASSPDRGAYGYTF. The CDR3 nucleotides read TGCGCCAGCAGCCCGGACAGGGGTGCCTATGGCTACACCTTC.

J is TRBJ1-2 and V is TRBV6-5; no clear D. Germline CDR1 MNHEY, CDR2 SVGAGI. Trimming cost V 8 bases and J 3 bases, with 10 bases left between them. This CDR3 is 12 amino acids long. CDR3 sequence reads: CASSNSDYGYTF. CDR3 nucleotides: TGTGCCAGCTCCAACAGTGACTATGGCTACACCTTC.

In this sample, this clone turned up once. This chain links TRBV28 with TRBJ1-1, with D possibly being TRBD1 (5 bases). The CDR3 contains 13 residues. The germline gives CDR1 MDHEN, CDR2 SYDVKM. The V and J ends lost 3 bases and 2 bases respectively, with 7 bases between them. CDR3 protein: CASSFGTNTEAFF. The CDR3 nucleotides are TGTGCCAGCAGTTTTGGGACTAACACTGAAGCTTTCTTT.

The count of this clone is one. The sample carries other DNA sequences with the same CDR3. The CDR3 protein is CASRLGGNTEAFF. CDR3 coding DNA: TGTGCCAGTAGGCTGGGGGGGAACACTGAAGCTTTCTTT. The chain is built from TRBV19 and TRBJ1-1, with D perhaps TRBD1 (5 bases). CDR1 LNHDA and CDR2 SQIVND come from the germline V gene (reference sequence). The V gene lost 6 bases and the J gene lost 1 base, with 9 bases spanning the gap. The CDR3 contains 13 residues.

This clone was counted a single time. The rearrangement joins TRBV9 to TRBJ2-5, with TRBD2 matching 7 bases. J was trimmed by 2 bases and V by 0 bases; bases with no gene match: 1. CDR1 and CDR2 from the germline V gene are SGDLS and YYNGEE. CDR3 length: 14 amino acids. The CDR3 sequence: CASSVGAGQETQYF. CDR3 sequence (DNA): TGTGCCAGCAGCGTAGGAGCGGGGCAAGAGACCCAGTACTTC.

This rearrangement joins TRBV30 to TRBJ1-1; possibly TRBD1 for D (5 bases). V was shortened by 0 bases and J by 5 bases, with 10 bases between the two germline ends. The CDR3 is 13 amino acids. Germline-derived CDR1 and CDR2 are GTSNPN and SVGIG (reference sequence). The DNA of the CDR3 is TGTGCCTGGAGTGTGGGGGATGGAACTGAAGCTTTCTTT. Residues: CAWSVGDGTEAFF. Supplemented by reference TRBV30 and TRBJ1-1, the full variable domain reads SQTIHQWPATLVQPVGSPLSLECTVEGTSNPNLYWYRQAAGRGLQLLFYSVGIGQISSEVPQNLSASRPQDRQFILSSKKLLLSDSGFYLCAWSVGDGTEAFFGQGTRLTVV.

V and J are TRBV19 and TRBJ1-5; D gene uncertain. The CDR3 consists of 13 residues. The germline V gene has CDR1 LNHDA and CDR2 SQIVND (reference sequence). V gave up 7 bases and J gave up 3 bases, with 10 bases separating them. The DNA for the CDR3 is TGTGCCAGTACCACCATTCCCAATCAGCCCCAGCATTTT. Amino acids: CASTTIPNQPQHF.

The chain is built from TRBV20-1 and TRBJ1-3; D possibly corresponds to TRBD1 (5 bases). V was trimmed by 3 bases and J by 4 bases, leaving 10 bases between them. Germline V gene lookup returns CDR1 DFQATT and CDR2 SNEGSKA (reference sequence). The CDR3 spans 13 residues. The CDR3 reads CSASRQGGNTIYF. The CDR3 coding sequence is TGCAGTGCTAGTAGGCAGGGAGGAAACACCATATATTTT.

V usage is TRBV19 and J usage is TRBJ1-1; D is unclear. This CDR3 comprises 12 residues. Germline loops: CDR1 LNHDA, CDR2 SQIVND (reference sequence). V gave up 3 bases and J gave up 6 bases, with 8 bases separating them. The DNA of the CDR3 is TGTGCCAGTAGTATTCCCTTCGCTGAAGCTTTCTTT. Protein product: CASSIPFAEAFF.

This chain links TRBV6-1 with TRBJ2-7; 8 bases match TRBD2. After removal of 0 bases from V and 3 bases from J, the junction contained 4 bases not matched to a gene. Germline assignment: CDR1 MNHNS and CDR2 SASEGT. The length of the CDR3 is 15 residues. CDR3 in DNA: TGTGCCAGCAGTGAAGCCGGGACTAGGGACTACGAGCAGTACTTC. Translation gives CASSEAGTRDYEQYF.

The chain couples TRBV11-2 to TRBJ1-1; the D is unclear. CDR3 length: 15 residues. In germline, CDR1 is SGHAT, CDR2 FQNNGV. The V end lost 0 bases, the J end lost 4 bases, and 12 bases lay between the germline ends. DNA for the CDR3: TGTGCCAGCAGCTTAGATGCGGGAAAGGGCACTGAAGCTTTCTTT. Translating gives CASSLDAGKGTEAFF.

This sequence joins TRBV7-9 and TRBJ2-3; no clear D gene. CDR1 is SEHNR and CDR2 is FQNEAQ in the germline V gene (reference sequence). This CDR3 region has 13 residues. V lost 5 bases and J 2 bases, leaving 8 bases between the germline ends. The CDR3 is CASSGLNTDTQYF. The DNA of the CDR3 is TGTGCCAGCAGCGGGCTTAACACAGATACGCAGTATTTT.

This sequence joins TRBV4-1 and TRBJ1-5; D is unclear. V was shortened by 4 bases and J by 0 bases, with 10 bases between the two germline ends. Per the germline V gene, CDR1 is MGHRA and CDR2 is YSYEKL. The CDR3 extends over 15 amino acids. This CDR3 reads CASSPKPYSNQPQHF. The CDR3 DNA is TGCGCCAGCAGCCCTAAACCCTATAGCAATCAGCCCCAGCATTTT.

This sequence joins TRBV27 and TRBJ2-7; TRBD1 or TRBD2 may be the D gene (5 bases each). Looked up from germline, CDR1 is MNHEY and CDR2 is SMNVEV (reference sequence). The CDR3 length is 17 residues. V was pared by 2 bases and J by 0 bases, with 17 bases between. The CDR3 here is CASSLGASRDFSYEQYF. The DNA for the CDR3 is TGTGCCAGCAGTTTAGGGGCGAGCCGGGATTTCTCCTACGAGCAGTACTTC.

CDR3 in amino acids: CASSSGASTEAFF. The CDR3 nucleotides are TGTGCCAGCAGTTCAGGGGCGAGCACTGAAGCTTTCTTT. This chain connects TRBV28 to TRBJ1-1; D is perhaps TRBD1 (6 bases). CDR1 is MDHEN, CDR2 SYDVKM, per germline. The V gene lost 4 bases and the J gene lost 4 bases, with 10 bases spanning the gap. The CDR3 is 13 amino acids.

The chain carries TRBV28 and TRBJ2-7; unclear D gene. Germline V gene data show CDR1 as MDHEN and CDR2 as SYDVKM. V lost 6 bases and J 3 bases, leaving 18 bases between the germline ends. The CDR3 loop spans 15 amino acids. Here the CDR3 reads CASSGRAAAIYEQYF. The DNA of the CDR3 is TGTGCCAGCAGCGGTCGGGCGGCGGCAATCTACGAGCAGTACTTC.

The chain recombines TRBV11-2 with TRBJ2-7; D remains unclear. This CDR3 spans 12 amino acids. V gave up 7 bases and J gave up 1 base, with 8 bases separating them. CDR1 and CDR2 from the germline V gene are SGHAT and FQNNGV. CDR3 sequence (DNA): TGTGCCAGCACCTCCTATTCCTACGAGCAGTACTTC. Translated: CASTSYSYEQYF.

J is TRBJ1-1 and V is TRBV19; a weak D match, TRBD1 (5 bases). Trimming took off 0 bases at V and 3 bases at J, with 11 bases between the two ends. The CDR3 loop spans 15 amino acids. Germline V lookup: CDR1 LNHDA, CDR2 SQIVND (reference sequence). The CDR3 sequence is CASSIDREVHTEAFF. As DNA, the CDR3 is TGTGCCAGTAGTATAGACAGGGAGGTGCACACTGAAGCTTTCTTT.

V usage is TRBV11-1 and J usage is TRBJ2-1; TRBD2 agrees at 10 bases. The CDR3 contains 16 residues. Germline trimming cut 1 base from V and 0 bases from J; bases unmatched to any gene: 0. Germline V gene data show CDR1 as SGHAT and CDR2 as FQDESV (reference sequence). This CDR3 reads CASSLGTSGSYNEQFF. In nucleotides, the CDR3 is TGTGCCAGCAGCTTAGGGACTAGCGGCTCCTACAATGAGCAGTTCTTC.